Listed below are T cell receptor beta chains from one sample, sequenced in a study of blood T cells in healthy people across ages. TCRdb re-analysed the 5' RACE reads in MiXCR, keeping a single row per CDR3 protein. This table has about 970,000 distinct CDR3 sequences, about 51% appearing once. The specimen sequenced was blood. The receptors here all came from an older woman in good health. Each CDR3 is given without its conserved first and last residue. The order of the fields is J gene, clone size, V gene, CDR3 length, CDR3 protein. Expanded clones are given a class, and other clones once, few, many or no size at all.

TRBJ2-7	-	TRBV10-3	13	AISESEDRAGEQY
TRBJ2-5	-	TRBV6-5	15	ASSSRGGARSQETQY
TRBJ2-1	-	TRBV28	13	ASSSSDRAYNERF
TRBJ1-1	-	TRBV5-1	15	ASSLVAGGWMNTEAF
TRBJ2-1	-	TRBV20-1	11	SASRGSENEQF
TRBJ2-5	-	TRBV29-1	11	SVEGGSGETQY
TRBJ1-1	few	TRBV29-1	11	SVAGTVNTEAF
TRBJ1-1	-	TRBV20-1	11	SAPVGAYTEAF
TRBJ2-5	few	TRBV5-1	12	ASRNREAQETQY
TRBJ2-6	-	TRBV4-1	16	ASSSLAGVARGANVLT
TRBJ2-7	once	TRBV27	12	ASSPGTGKNEQY
TRBJ2-5	-	TRBV29-1	12	SVITSGSPYTQY
TRBJ1-6	once	TRBV5-1	13	ASSLEPLGARPLH
TRBJ1-2	once	TRBV28	10	ASNVGNYGYT
TRBJ1-6	-	TRBV2	14	ASERQGSSYNSPLH
TRBJ2-1	few	TRBV29-1	12	SGRGPLYSDEQF
TRBJ2-5	-	TRBV10-3	9	AIGLGETQY
TRBJ2-7	-	TRBV6-6	10	ASGDSLYEQY
TRBJ2-3	-	TRBV30	11	AWSEISTDTQY
TRBJ2-1	-	TRBV20-1	8	SARVNEQF
TRBJ2-3	-	TRBV20-1	12	SYSGSGRQDTQY
TRBJ2-7	-	TRBV29-1	12	SVDGVMGDCEQY
-	-	TRBV9	14	ASSVAGTSGLYEQY
TRBJ2-7	-	TRBV3-1	12	ASSQPGTGAQQY
TRBJ2-2	-	TRBV7-2	13	ASSVSGKGTGELF
TRBJ2-7	-	TRBV30	11	AWSDQVGLEQY
TRBJ2-1	-	TRBV5-6	12	ASSLVEPYNEQF
TRBJ2-7	-	TRBV20-1	12	SAKAGDLYNEQY
TRBJ1-3	-	TRBV7-2	10	ASSLTRNTIY
TRBJ2-1	-	TRBV4-2	12	ASSQDSGYNEQF
TRBJ2-1	-	TRBV28	13	ASSFWDRGPTEQF
TRBJ2-3	few	TRBV4-1	13	ASSQEPSNTDTQY
TRBJ2-4	once	TRBV7-2	16	ASSNGLAGGPSKNIQY
TRBJ2-2	-	TRBV29-1	13	SATSGVLGTGELF
TRBJ2-7	few	TRBV10-3	12	AISENPAYYEQY
TRBJ2-3	-	TRBV12-3/TRBV12-4	11	AGKMGISDTQY
TRBJ1-1	few	TRBV20-1	10	SAGKMNTEAF
TRBJ2-5	few	TRBV21-1	13	ASSPPLSSPGTQY
TRBJ2-7	many	TRBV29-1	13	SATGTSGSFYEQY
TRBJ1-1	few	TRBV29-1	11	SGRQGPNTEAF
TRBJ2-7	-	TRBV20-1	10	SAEVNPYEQY
-	once	TRBV7-3	13	AGSLAGGTPCEQY
TRBJ1-1	-	TRBV18	10	ASSPPAGGAF
TRBJ1-2	many	TRBV6-5	13	ASTKEYRGAYGYT
-	-	TRBV18	12	ASSPLTGFNEQY
TRBJ2-1	many	TRBV9	11	ASSVDRANEQF